This TCR beta chain comes out of a study of control samples from healthy donors and cancer patients. This CDR3 spans 20 amino acids. Sequenced by immunoSEQ multiplex PCR; TCRdb stores in-frame clones only, minus some. This table has about 75,000 clones, about four fifths appearing once. The J gene is TRBJ2-1, the V gene TRBV21-1; TRBD2 was called by the table and not checked on the DNA. TRBV21-1 constitutes a pseudogene. Sequencing was done on a sample of blood. This receptor was taken from a man aged 50-60 years in good health. The CDR3 DNA reads TGTGCCAGCAGCCCACACCCAGGGGAACTAGCGGGGAACTCCTACAATGAGCAGTTCTTC. It codes for CASSPHPGELAGNSYNEQFF.